These 14 T cell receptor beta chains originate from one sample sequenced in a study of T-cell memory formation after mild COVID-19. MiXCR, applied by TCRdb to the 5' RACE reads, yields one record per CDR3 protein. The data show 300,000 to 400,000 distinct CDR3 sequences, approximately 16% seen once. The source material was PBMCs or a T cell subset sorted from them (not recorded which). The receptor source for this set is a young man who had mild COVID-19 (a few samples of this study predate the infection). Cell type and time point are not known.

The sample holds a few counts of this clonotype. V and J are TRBV7-2 and TRBJ2-7, with 11 bases matching TRBD2. The trim removed 1 base at V and 1 base at J, leaving 9 bases unmatched. Germline-derived CDR1 and CDR2 are SGHTA and FQGNSA. The CDR3 totals 18 residues. The CDR3 bases are TGTGCCAGCAGCTTAGAGGTCCTAGCGGGGGGCTCGTCCTACGAGCAGTACTTC. Encoded protein: CASSLEVLAGGSSYEQYF.

The table lists this clonotype with a few counts. The chain combines TRBV2 with TRBJ1-6; possibly TRBD1 for D (5 bases). Germline CDR1 and CDR2: SNHLY and FYNNEI. The germline V and J ends were trimmed by 4 bases and 6 bases, with 7 bases remaining between them. CDR3 length: 13 amino acids. The CDR3 region is CASSAGLNSPLHF. The CDR3 coding sequence is TGTGCCAGCAGTGCGGGACTTAATTCACCCCTCCACTTT. The full variable domain, its missing parts supplied by reference TRBV2 and TRBJ1-6, is EPEVTQTPSHQVTQMGQEVILRCVPISNHLYFYWYRQILGQKVEFLVSFYNNEISEKSEIFDDQFSVERPDGSNFTLKIRSTKLEDSAMYFCASSAGLNSPLHFGNGTRLTVT.

This clonotype was picked up a small number of times. This chain joins TRBV6-1 and TRBJ2-5; 7 bases match TRBD2. The V gene end was trimmed by 4 bases and the J gene end by 7 bases; junction bases not matched to a gene: 9. Germline V CDR1 and CDR2: MNHNS, SASEGT. The CDR3 loop spans 14 amino acids. CDR3 amino acids: CASSAGTTLGTQYF. DNA of the CDR3: TGTGCCAGCAGTGCCGGGACTACCCTAGGGACCCAGTACTTC.

This clonotype was counted between two and nine times. The V gene is TRBV27, the J gene TRBJ2-7, with TRBD1 as a possible D gene (6 bases). Deletions cut 3 bases from V and 4 bases from J, with 19 bases between. The CDR3 has 16 amino acids. Germline-derived CDR1 and CDR2 are MNHEY and SMNVEV (reference sequence). The CDR3 here is CASSLTGLSLTYEQYV. CDR3 nucleotide sequence: TGTGCCAGCAGTTTGACAGGCCTGAGCTTAACATACGAGCAGTACGTC.

This clonotype was observed a handful of times. This sequence joins TRBV7-2 and TRBJ2-7; no firm D call. The CDR3 covers 13 residues. Per germline, CDR1 SGHTA and CDR2 FQGNSA. V was clipped by 5 bases and J by 6 bases, with 14 bases between them. The CDR3 spells CASSVTEGREQYV. The DNA for the CDR3 is TGTGCCAGCAGCGTCACAGAAGGTCGCGAGCAGTACGTC.

The rearrangement links TRBV7-2 to TRBJ2-7; D unresolved. V was clipped by 1 base and J by 3 bases, with 7 bases between them. The CDR3 spans 13 residues. The germline gives CDR1 SGHTA, CDR2 FQGNSA. Written as DNA, the CDR3 is TGTGCCAGCAGCTTAGTCCCAGTCTACGAGCAGTACGTC. This translates into CASSLVPVYEQYV.

This clonotype was recorded a few times. The rearrangement joins TRBV6-5 to TRBJ2-3; TRBD1 matches 8 bases. CDR1 and CDR2 from the germline V gene are MNHEY and SVGAGI. The V segment lost 4 bases and the J segment 1 base; nucleotides outside the gene matches: 4. This CDR3 is built from 15 residues. This CDR3 is CASSFLGQGTDTQYF. CDR3 in DNA: TGTGCCAGCAGTTTTCTGGGACAGGGCACAGATACGCAGTATTTT.

This clonotype was observed a few times. The J gene is TRBJ2-7, the V gene TRBV12-3 or TRBV12-4; no clear D gene. CDR3 length: 14 amino acids. Trimming stripped 5 bases from V and 2 bases from J, with 13 bases between. The CDR3 coding sequence is TGTGCCAGCAGTCCCCACTCAGGAGCCTACGAGCAGTACTTC. It codes for CASSPHSGAYEQYF.

The chain uses TRBV4-1 and TRBJ2-1; no reliable D call. V was trimmed by 2 bases and J by 5 bases, leaving 4 bases between them. Germline CDR1 reads MGHRA; CDR2 reads YSYEKL. This CDR3 is 12 amino acids long. The CDR3 spells CASSQPNNEQFF. DNA for the CDR3: TGCGCCAGCAGCCAACCCAACAATGAGCAGTTCTTC.

The V and J genes are TRBV20-1 and TRBJ1-6, with a possible D match to TRBD1 (5 bases). Trimming removed 3 bases from V and 6 bases from J, with 15 bases in between. This CDR3 comprises 15 residues. Germline V CDR1 and CDR2: DFQATT, SNEGSKA (reference sequence). CDR3 coding DNA: TGCAGTGCTAGGGGAACGACGGGACCTAATTCACCCCTCCACTTT. It specifies CSARGTTGPNSPLHF.

This clonotype was counted only a few times. The chain has TRBV7-2 and TRBJ2-3, with a weak D call TRBD2 (5 bases). Germline V gene lookup returns CDR1 SGHTA and CDR2 FQGNSA. The CDR3 runs to 13 residues. The V and J ends lost 5 bases and 6 bases respectively, with 12 bases between them. CDR3: CASSGGPGDTQYF. The CDR3 bases are TGTGCCAGCAGCGGCGGTCCGGGGGATACGCAGTATTTT.

This clonotype appeared a few times. J is TRBJ1-5 and V is TRBV27; possible D gene TRBD1, 5 bases. V was cut by 4 bases and J by 3 bases, with 13 bases left in between. Germline CDR1 reads MNHEY; CDR2 reads SMNVEV (reference sequence). The CDR3 sequence is 15 residues long. The CDR3 sequence is CASSWGSGPNQPQHF. In DNA, the CDR3 is TGTGCCAGCAGTTGGGGCAGCGGGCCCAATCAGCCCCAGCATTTT.

Ten or more counts support this clonotype. This chain uses TRBV7-9 with TRBJ2-1, with no clear D. Germline CDR1 and CDR2: SEHNR and FQNEAQ (reference sequence). This CDR3 spans 16 amino acids. The ends were cut back, 3 bases at V and 5 bases at J, with 17 bases in the middle. In DNA, the CDR3 is TGTGCCAGCAGCTTCTACCGGAGTAGTTCCCACAATGAGCAGTTCTTC. As protein: CASSFYRSSSHNEQFF.

CDR3 amino acids: CASSSRVAVSADTQYF. DNA for the CDR3: TGTGCCAGCAGTTCCCGGGTAGCGGTGTCCGCGGATACGCAGTATTTT. The chain employs TRBV27 and TRBJ2-3; tentative D call: TRBD2 (6 bases). This CDR3 is 16 amino acids long. Germline V gene lookup returns CDR1 MNHEY and CDR2 SMNVEV (reference sequence). V shed 4 bases and J shed 6 bases, with 20 bases lying between them.